The 22 T cell receptor beta chains below come from one sample, sequenced in a study of metastatic and nonmetastatic thyroid tumors (TCRdb year 2020). Preparation of the library involved PCR. TCRdb names Illumina HiSeq 4000 as the instrument used. Using fastp at Q25 and MiXCR, TCRdb reprocessed the public reads and kept productive beta chains. This sample has under 4,000 clones in its table, and less than 25% of those were observed once. Of the sample, around 8.2% falls within the top ten clones. Before undergoing thyroid surgery, none of the patients had been given any kind of treatment. The sequenced sample was tumor tissue. These receptors were obtained from a female donor with papillary thyroid cancer or a benign thyroid nodule (not recorded which). Some clones in this sample may be carry-over from other donors' samples.

This chain uses TRBV20-1 with TRBJ1-2; TRBD1 is a possible D gene (6 bases). The CDR3 sequence is 14 residues long. Trimming took off 2 bases at V and 4 bases at J, with 14 bases between the two ends. Germline V CDR1 and CDR2: DFQATT, SNEGSKA (reference sequence). The CDR3 nucleotides are TGCAGTGCTAGAACTTGGACAGACTTCTATGGCTACACCTTC. Its translation: CSARTWTDFYGYTF.

In its sample, this clone ranks as medium-sized. The gene calls are TRBV19 and TRBJ1-3; D not resolved. The CDR3 is 14 amino acids. The V and J ends lost 3 bases and 0 bases respectively, with 6 bases between them. CDR1 and CDR2 from the germline V gene are LNHDA and SQIVND (reference sequence). The DNA for the CDR3 is TGTGCCAGTAGTATCAGCTCCTCTGGAAACACCATATATTTT. Its protein product is CASSISSSGNTIYF.

This clone was seen a few times. The gene calls are TRBV2 and TRBJ2-2, with a possible D match to TRBD2 (5 bases). Germline V lookup: CDR1 SNHLY, CDR2 FYNNEI. Trimming removed 3 bases from V and 6 bases from J, with 14 bases in between. CDR3 length: 15 amino acids. In nucleotides, the CDR3 is TGTGCCAGCAGTGACGGGAAGGTTGCCCCCGGGGAGCTGTTTTTT. Translated, it gives CASSDGKVAPGELFF.

The V gene is TRBV19, the J gene TRBJ2-1; D is unclear. V was clipped by 5 bases and J by 10 bases, with 12 bases between them. Per the germline V gene, CDR1 is LNHDA and CDR2 is SQIVND (reference sequence). The CDR3 is 12 residues long. CDR3 protein: CASSPGPTEQFF. DNA of the CDR3: TGTGCCAGTAGTCCTGGACCAACCGAGCAGTTCTTC. Drawing the rest from reference TRBV19 and TRBJ2-1, the complete variable domain is DGGITQSPKYLFRKEGQNVTLSCEQNLNHDAMYWYRQDPGQGLRLIYYSQIVNDFQKGDIAEGYSVSREKKESFPLTVTSAQKNPTAFYLCASSPGPTEQFFGPGTRLTVL.

In its sample, this clone is medium-sized. Other DNA sequences of this sample code for an identical CDR3. V usage is TRBV11-2 and J usage is TRBJ2-1, with D uncertain. This CDR3 has 15 amino acids. V lost 3 bases to trimming and J lost 1 base, with 10 bases between them. Germline CDR1 is SGHAT and CDR2 is FQNNGV. CDR3 sequence: CASSLFYSSYNEQFF. CDR3 DNA: TGTGCCAGCAGCTTGTTCTATTCATCCTACAATGAGCAGTTCTTC.

This clone was seen a few times. The chain recombines TRBV6-1 with TRBJ2-1; TRBD2 matches at 10 bases. Germline V gene sequence: CDR1 MNHNS, CDR2 SASEGT. J lost 6 bases, V lost 5 bases, and 7 bases had no gene match. CDR3 length equals 15 residues. The CDR3 DNA sequence: TGTGCCAGCAGTCTAGCGGGAGCCGGGGGCAATGAGCAGTTCTTC. This codes for CASSLAGAGGNEQFF.

By frequency in the sample, this clone is medium-sized (0.01 to 0.1%). The V gene is TRBV7-9, the J gene TRBJ2-1; 12 nucleotides align to TRBD2. The CDR3 runs 15 residues. The V gene end was trimmed by 5 bases and the J gene end by 9 bases; junction bases not matched to a gene: 8. Germline V gives CDR1 SEHNR, CDR2 FQNEAQ (reference sequence). The CDR3 protein is CASSPGLAGMSEQFF. The CDR3 region has the DNA TGTGCCAGCAGCCCCGGACTAGCGGGAATGAGTGAGCAGTTCTTC.

This clone came up many times. The chain carries TRBV3-1 and TRBJ1-1; no firm D call. This CDR3 region has 14 residues. CDR1 is LGHDT, CDR2 YNNKEL, per germline (reference sequence). Trimming cost V 2 bases and J 4 bases, with 11 bases left between them. CDR3 DNA sequence: TGTGCCAGCAGCCAAATCGGAGGCGGCACTGAAGCTTTCTTT. Translation gives CASSQIGGGTEAFF. Complete variable domain (other parts from reference TRBV3-1 and TRBJ1-1): DTAVSQTPKYLVTQMGNDKSIKCEQNLGHDTMYWYKQDSKKFLKIMFSYNNKELIINETVPNRFSPKSPDKAHLNLHINSLELGDSAVYFCASSQIGGGTEAFFGQGTRLTVV.

V gene TRBV20-1 combines with J gene TRBJ1-5; D is perhaps TRBD1 (5 bases). This CDR3 has 18 residues. Germline V gene lookup returns CDR1 DFQATT and CDR2 SNEGSKA (reference sequence). V was shortened by 3 bases and J by 5 bases, with 26 bases between the two germline ends. This CDR3 reads CSASTPGPEQGGDQPQHF. CDR3 coding DNA: TGCAGTGCTAGTACGCCGGGCCCGGAGCAGGGCGGGGATCAGCCCCAGCATTTT.

This clone qualifies as medium-sized. CDR3 amino acids: CASSPRGRGDNEQFF. For the CDR3, the DNA is TGTGCCAGCAGCCCCCGGGGTAGGGGGGACAATGAGCAGTTCTTC. V gene TRBV14 combines with J gene TRBJ2-1; D possibly uses TRBD1 or TRBD2 (6 bases each). Germline V gene data show CDR1 as SGHDN and CDR2 as FVKESK. The CDR3 is made up of 15 amino acids. V lost 4 bases and J 5 bases, leaving 15 bases between the germline ends.

This clone was detected only a few times. CDR3 DNA: TGTGCCAGCAGTTTAGTCGGGGGAAATCAGGACTATGGCTACACCTTC. This sequence encodes CASSLVGGNQDYGYTF. This chain uses TRBV28 with TRBJ1-2, with TRBD1 as a possible D gene (5 bases). The CDR3 totals 16 residues. Germline CDR1 and CDR2: MDHEN and SYDVKM. Trimming took off 2 bases at V and 3 bases at J, with 16 bases between the two ends.

By its share, this clone is large. This chain joins TRBV6-1 and TRBJ2-3, with D possibly being TRBD1 (5 bases). The CDR3 runs to 14 residues. CDR1 and CDR2 from the germline V gene are MNHNS and SASEGT. The V end was cut by 6 bases, the J end by 2 bases, with 12 bases between. This CDR3 reads CASSGRGYTDTQYF. As DNA, the CDR3 is TGTGCCAGCAGCGGAAGGGGATACACAGATACGCAGTATTTT.

This clone was found a few times. The gene calls are TRBV14 and TRBJ2-7; D gene ambiguous. CDR1 SGHDN and CDR2 FVKESK come from the germline V gene. There are 13 residues in the CDR3. The ends were cut back, 0 bases at V and 3 bases at J, with 6 bases in the middle. This CDR3 is CASSQELNYEQYF. In DNA form, the CDR3 reads TGTGCCAGCAGCCAAGAACTAAACTACGAGCAGTACTTC.

The chain recombines TRBV19 with TRBJ2-5; tentatively, D is TRBD1 (6 bases). The germline CDR1 and CDR2 sequences are LNHDA and SQIVND (reference sequence). The CDR3 totals 19 residues. The V end was cut by 7 bases, the J end by 0 bases, with 27 bases between. The CDR3 here is CASMAKTLDRSSYQETQYF. The DNA for the CDR3 is TGTGCCAGTATGGCAAAGACCCTGGACAGATCATCGTACCAAGAGACCCAGTACTTC.

This clone was detected only a few times. An end of the junction differs from the germline gene, which may be a read error. The J gene is TRBJ2-5, the V gene TRBV27; 8 nucleotides match TRBD2. The CDR3 sequence is 17 residues long. The germline CDR1 and CDR2 sequences are MNHEY and SMNVEV (reference sequence). The DNA of the CDR3 is TGTGCCACCAGTGACCGAAAGCGGGGGACCTACCAAGAGACCCAGTACTTC. Amino acid sequence: CATSDRKRGTYQETQYF.

This clone is large. V and J are TRBV20-1 and TRBJ2-3, with 7 nucleotides matching TRBD1. This CDR3 has 14 residues. Germline CDR1 DFQATT, CDR2 SNEGSKA (reference sequence). Trimming at V came to 5 bases and at J to 2 bases, leaving 7 bases not matched to a gene. The CDR3 coding sequence is TGCAGTGCTTCGAACAGGGGCAACACAGATACGCAGTATTTT. Protein product: CSASNRGNTDTQYF.

This clone has a handful of counts. The CDR3 does not end in the conserved phenylalanine or tryptophan, so this is likely a read error. The rearrangement links TRBV6-1 to TRBJ1-6; D remains unclear. CDR1 is MNHNS, CDR2 SASEGT, per germline. Trimming shortened V by 0 bases and J by 10 bases, and 13 bases separated the two germline ends. The CDR3 contains 15 residues. The CDR3 coding sequence is TGTGCCAGCAGTGAAGCGGACGGGCTAGACTCACCCCTCCACTCT. Its translation is CASSEADGLDSPLHS.

This clone has a handful of counts. This chain joins TRBV15 and TRBJ2-7, with unresolved D. The germline V gene has CDR1 LNHNV and CDR2 YYDKDF (reference sequence). This CDR3 region has 13 residues. V was shortened by 5 bases and J by 7 bases, with 15 bases between the two germline ends. In DNA, the CDR3 is TGTGCCACCAGCGAAGAGCTGACTTGGGAGCAGTACTTC. Residues: CATSEELTWEQYF.

The chain uses TRBV2 and TRBJ2-7; 11 nucleotides match TRBD2. Losses at the gene ends were 7 bases for V and 3 bases for J; bases not matched to a gene: 5. There are 14 residues in the CDR3. Germline loops: CDR1 SNHLY, CDR2 FYNNEI. Written as DNA, the CDR3 is TGTGCCAGCAATCCGGGACTAGCGGACTACGAGCAGTACTTC. Translated, it gives CASNPGLADYEQYF.

The CDR3 here is CASSGAAGEFAPWYNEQFF. In nucleotides, the CDR3 is TGTGCCAGCAGTGGTGCGGCGGGAGAATTTGCTCCGTGGTACAATGAGCAGTTCTTC. The chain carries TRBV25-1 and TRBJ2-1; 7 nucleotides match TRBD2. CDR3 length: 19 residues. Germline CDR1 and CDR2: MGHDK and SYGVNS. V was pared by 4 bases and J by 4 bases, with 19 bases of the junction left unmatched.

The rearrangement links TRBV19 to TRBJ1-2; D unresolved. The CDR3 covers 13 residues. The V end lost 1 base, the J end lost 3 bases, and 6 bases lay between the germline ends. The germline gives CDR1 LNHDA, CDR2 SQIVND (reference sequence). The CDR3 nucleotides are TGTGCCAGTAGTATAGGTAACTACTATGGCTACACCTTC. Protein product: CASSIGNYYGYTF.

J is TRBJ1-4 and V is TRBV5-1; D remains ambiguous. Germline CDR1 SGHRS, CDR2 YFSETQ. V shed 3 bases and J shed 7 bases, with 16 bases lying between them. This CDR3 is built from 15 residues. As DNA, the CDR3 is TGCGCCAGCAGCTCCGGGTGGTCAGCCTCTGAAAAACTGTTTTTT. Translating it yields CASSSGWSASEKLFF.